The next 10 T cell receptor beta chains were all read from a single sample in a study of blood T cell repertoires in COVID-19. This table comes from immunoSEQ multiplex PCR, and its TCRdb copy is limited to in-frame clones, with some not included. The sample yields about 230,000 clones, about 87% seen once. Sequenced sample: PBMCs or T cells enriched from blood (not recorded which). Receptor source: a woman aged 40 to 55 with acute COVID-19.

The chain carries TRBV28 and TRBJ1-1, with a tentative D call TRBD1 (5 bases). The CDR3 sequence is 12 residues long. The germline V gene encodes CDR1 MDHEN and CDR2 SYDVKM. V was cut by 7 bases and J by 8 bases, with 14 bases left in between. CDR3 amino acids: CASTLGAFEAFF. As DNA, the CDR3 is TGTGCCAGCACTCTAGGGGCATTCGAAGCTTTCTTT.

This clone was picked up a small number of times. The chain is built from TRBV6-5 and TRBJ1-2; D remains unclear. The CDR3 has 11 amino acids. Trimming cost V 6 bases and J 14 bases, with 16 bases left between them. Germline V gene lookup returns CDR1 MNHEY and CDR2 SVGAGI. CDR3 region: CASRQWAGLTF. The CDR3 DNA reads as TGTGCCAGCAGGCAGTGGGCTGGGCTAACCTTC.

The J gene is TRBJ1-1, the V gene TRBV6-5, with D unresolved. The ends were cut back, 8 bases at V and 5 bases at J, with 9 bases in the middle. Germline V gene sequence: CDR1 MNHEY, CDR2 SVGAGI. The CDR3 totals 11 residues. In DNA, the CDR3 is TGTGCCAGCCAGTTGGCTACTGAAGCTTTCTTT. It encodes CASQLATEAFF.

V and J are TRBV7-2 and TRBJ1-5; the D gene is possibly TRBD1 (6 bases). Trimming left V 5 bases short and J 4 bases short, with 12 bases between. Germline loops: CDR1 SGHTA, CDR2 FQGNSA. This CDR3 has 14 amino acids. The CDR3, as DNA: TGTGCCAGCAGCCCTATCGACAGGAATCAGCCCCAGCATTTT. This translates into CASSPIDRNQPQHF.

This chain uses TRBV25-1 with TRBJ1-1, with D possibly TRBD1 on 6 matching bases. The CDR3 loop spans 12 amino acids. The germline CDR1 and CDR2 sequences are MGHDK and SYGVNS. Trimming pared 7 bases from V and 4 bases from J, leaving 10 bases between. The CDR3 spells CASKGDLTEAFF. The CDR3 nucleotides read TGTGCCAGCAAGGGGGACCTCACTGAAGCTTTCTTT.

The rearrangement links TRBV2 to TRBJ1-4; the match to TRBD1 covers 7 bases. Germline CDR1 and CDR2: SNHLY and FYNNEI. CDR3 size: 15 residues. Unmatched junction bases numbered 12, after V lost 4 bases and J lost 10 bases. The DNA of the CDR3 is TGTGCCAGCAGTGGAGGGGGCGCCAGGGACGCAAAACTGTTTTTT. Translation: CASSGGGARDAKLFF. Complete variable domain (other parts from reference TRBV2 and TRBJ1-4): EPEVTQTPSHQVTQMGQEVILRCVPISNHLYFYWYRQILGQKVEFLVSFYNNEISEKSEIFDDQFSVERPDGSNFTLKIRSTKLEDSAMYFCASSGGGARDAKLFFGSGTQLSVL.

This clone has just a few counts. This chain links TRBV6-2 or TRBV6-3 with TRBJ2-2, with D perhaps TRBD2 (5 bases). Per the germline V gene, CDR1 is MNHEY and CDR2 is SVGEGT. V lost 0 bases to trimming and J lost 3 bases, with 5 bases between them. The CDR3 length is 14 residues. As DNA, the CDR3 is TGTGCCAGCAGTTACTCGGACTACACCGGGGAGCTGTTTTTT. Protein: CASSYSDYTGELFF.

This sequence joins TRBV21-1 and TRBJ1-2. TRBV21-1 is deemed a pseudogene. This CDR3 has 16 residues. The CDR3, as DNA: TGTGCCAGCAGCAATAAACGCACGAGGGCGCGGAATGGCTACACCTTC. Residues: CASSNKRTRARNGYTF.

This rearrangement joins TRBV13 to TRBJ2-3, with TRBD2 matching over 15 bases. Trimming removed 4 bases from V and 6 bases from J; junction bases left unmatched: 2. The CDR3 covers 15 residues. Germline values: CDR1 PRHDT, CDR2 FYEKMQ (reference sequence). The CDR3 DNA reads as TGTGCCAGCAGCTCGGGACTAGCGGGGGGTGATACGCAGTATTTT. This gives the protein CASSSGLAGGDTQYF. Variable domain in full (rest from reference TRBV13 and TRBJ2-3): AAGVIQSPRHLIKEKRETATLKCYPIPRHDTVYWYQQGPGQDPQFLISFYEKMQSDKGSIPDRFSAQQFSDYHSELNMSSLELGDSALYFCASSSGLAGGDTQYFGPGTRLTVL.

This rearrangement joins TRBV6-5 to TRBJ1-2; 7 positions agree with TRBD1. The CDR3 spans 13 residues. CDR1 MNHEY and CDR2 SVGAGI come from the germline V gene. V was pared by 6 bases and J by 8 bases, with 9 bases of the junction left unmatched. CDR3 protein: CASSNGQVRGYTF. DNA of the CDR3: TGTGCCAGCAGCAACGGACAGGTGCGGGGCTACACCTTC.